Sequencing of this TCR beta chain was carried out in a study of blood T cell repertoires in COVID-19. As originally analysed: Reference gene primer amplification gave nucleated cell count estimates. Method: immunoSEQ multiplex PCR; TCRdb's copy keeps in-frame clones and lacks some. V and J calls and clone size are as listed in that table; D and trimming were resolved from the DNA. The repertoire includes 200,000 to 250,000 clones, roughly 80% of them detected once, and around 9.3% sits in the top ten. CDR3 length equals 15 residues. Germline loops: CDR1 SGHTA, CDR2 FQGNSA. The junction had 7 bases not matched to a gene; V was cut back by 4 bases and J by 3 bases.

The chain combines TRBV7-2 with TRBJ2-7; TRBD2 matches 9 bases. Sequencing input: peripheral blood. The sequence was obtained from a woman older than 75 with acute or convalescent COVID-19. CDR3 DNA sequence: TGTGCCAGCAGCTATCGCGGGGGGGCGGGCTACGAGCAGTACTTC. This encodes CASSYRGGAGYEQYF.